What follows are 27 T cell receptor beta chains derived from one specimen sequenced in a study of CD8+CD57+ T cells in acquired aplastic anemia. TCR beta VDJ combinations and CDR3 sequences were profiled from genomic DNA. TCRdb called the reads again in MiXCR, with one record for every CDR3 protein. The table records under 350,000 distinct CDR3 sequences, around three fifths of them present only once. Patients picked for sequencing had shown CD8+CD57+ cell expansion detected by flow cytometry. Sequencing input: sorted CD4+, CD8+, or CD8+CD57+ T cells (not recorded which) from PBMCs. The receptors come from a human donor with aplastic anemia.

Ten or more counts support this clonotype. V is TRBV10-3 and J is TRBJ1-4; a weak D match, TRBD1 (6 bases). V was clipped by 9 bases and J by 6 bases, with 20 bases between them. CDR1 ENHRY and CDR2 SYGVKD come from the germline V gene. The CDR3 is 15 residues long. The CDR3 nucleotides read TGTGCCATATCTGAAGCTAGGGGGTCTTATGAAAAACTGTTTTTT. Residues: CAISEARGSYEKLFF.

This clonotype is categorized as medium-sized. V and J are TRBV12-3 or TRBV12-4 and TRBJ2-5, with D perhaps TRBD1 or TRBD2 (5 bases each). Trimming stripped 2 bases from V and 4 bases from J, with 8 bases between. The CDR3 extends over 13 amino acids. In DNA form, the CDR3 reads TGTGCCAGCAGTTTATCCGGGACAGAGACCCAGTACTTC. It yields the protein CASSLSGTETQYF.

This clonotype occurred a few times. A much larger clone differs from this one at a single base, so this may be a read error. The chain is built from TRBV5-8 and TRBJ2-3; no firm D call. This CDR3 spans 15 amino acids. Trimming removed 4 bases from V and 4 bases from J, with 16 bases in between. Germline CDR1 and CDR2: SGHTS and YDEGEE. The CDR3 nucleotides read TGTGCCAGCAGCCTGGTCGTGCCTGGGGCAGATACGCAGTATTTT. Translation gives CASSLVVPGADTQYF.

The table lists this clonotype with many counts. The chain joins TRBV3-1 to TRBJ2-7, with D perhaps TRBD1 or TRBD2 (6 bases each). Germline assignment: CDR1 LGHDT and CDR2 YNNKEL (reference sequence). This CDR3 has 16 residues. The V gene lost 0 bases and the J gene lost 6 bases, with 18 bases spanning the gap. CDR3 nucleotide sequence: TGTGCCAGCAGCCAAGATCGAGGGGGGCTCCCACTCGAGCAGTACTTC. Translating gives CASSQDRGGLPLEQYF.

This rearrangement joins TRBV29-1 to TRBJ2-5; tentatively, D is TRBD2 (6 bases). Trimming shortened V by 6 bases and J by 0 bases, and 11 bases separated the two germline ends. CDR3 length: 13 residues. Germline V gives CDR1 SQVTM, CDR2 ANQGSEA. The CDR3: CSVEGLYQETQYF. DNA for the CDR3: TGCAGCGTGGAGGGGTTGTACCAAGAGACCCAGTACTTC.

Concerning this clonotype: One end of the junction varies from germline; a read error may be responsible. The CDR3: CASRVAGGSTDTQYF. In nucleotides, the CDR3 is TGTGCCAGCAGGGTAGCGGGGGGCAGCACAGATACGCAGTATTTT. The J gene is TRBJ2-3, the V gene TRBV9; the match to TRBD2 covers 10 bases. This CDR3 is 15 amino acids long. Germline CDR1 SGDLS, CDR2 YYNGEE.

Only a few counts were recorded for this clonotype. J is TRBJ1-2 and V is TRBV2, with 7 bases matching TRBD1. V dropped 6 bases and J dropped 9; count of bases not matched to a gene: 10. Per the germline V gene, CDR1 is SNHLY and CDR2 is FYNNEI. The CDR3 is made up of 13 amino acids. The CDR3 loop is CASSLRQGRSYTF. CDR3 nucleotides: TGTGCCAGCAGCCTTCGACAGGGAAGGAGCTACACCTTC. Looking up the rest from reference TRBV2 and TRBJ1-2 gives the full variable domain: EPEVTQTPSHQVTQMGQEVILRCVPISNHLYFYWYRQILGQKVEFLVSFYNNEISEKSEIFDDQFSVERPDGSNFTLKIRSTKLEDSAMYFCASSLRQGRSYTFGSGTRLTVV.

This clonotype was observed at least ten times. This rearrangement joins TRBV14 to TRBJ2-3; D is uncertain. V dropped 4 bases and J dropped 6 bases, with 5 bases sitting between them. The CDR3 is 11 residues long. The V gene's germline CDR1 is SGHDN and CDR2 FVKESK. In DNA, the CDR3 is TGTGCCAGCAGCCTGTACGATACGCAGTATTTT. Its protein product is CASSLYDTQYF.

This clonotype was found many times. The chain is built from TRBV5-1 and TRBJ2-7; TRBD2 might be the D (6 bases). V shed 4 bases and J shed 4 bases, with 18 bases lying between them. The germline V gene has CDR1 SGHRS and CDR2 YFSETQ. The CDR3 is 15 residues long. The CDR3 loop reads CASSIQGGPSYEQYF. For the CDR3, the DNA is TGCGCCAGCAGCATACAAGGAGGGCCCAGTTACGAGCAGTACTTC.

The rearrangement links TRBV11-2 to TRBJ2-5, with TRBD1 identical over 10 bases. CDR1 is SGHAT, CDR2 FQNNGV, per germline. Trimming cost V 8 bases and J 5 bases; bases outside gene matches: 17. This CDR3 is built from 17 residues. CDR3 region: CASRDRGHHNGRETQYF. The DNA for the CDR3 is TGTGCCAGCCGGGACAGGGGCCATCACAACGGGAGGGAGACCCAGTACTTC.

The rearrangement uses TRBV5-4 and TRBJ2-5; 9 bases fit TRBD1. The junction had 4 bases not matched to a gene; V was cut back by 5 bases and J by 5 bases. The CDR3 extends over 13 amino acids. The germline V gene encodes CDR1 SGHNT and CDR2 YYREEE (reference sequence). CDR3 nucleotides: TGTGCCAGCAGAGGGGACAGGGCGGAGACCCAGTACTTC. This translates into CASRGDRAETQYF.

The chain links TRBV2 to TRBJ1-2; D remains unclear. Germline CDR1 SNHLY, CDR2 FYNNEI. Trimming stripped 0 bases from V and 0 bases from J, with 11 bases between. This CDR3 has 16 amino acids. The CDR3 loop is CASSEARVVANYGYTF. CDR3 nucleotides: TGTGCCAGCAGTGAAGCACGGGTAGTAGCTAACTATGGCTACACCTTC.

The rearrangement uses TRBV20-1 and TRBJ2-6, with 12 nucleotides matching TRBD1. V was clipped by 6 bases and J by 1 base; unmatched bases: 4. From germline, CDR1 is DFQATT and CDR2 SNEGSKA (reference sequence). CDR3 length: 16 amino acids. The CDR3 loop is CSATGQGASGANVLTF. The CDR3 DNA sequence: TGCAGTGCCACGGGACAGGGGGCTTCTGGGGCCAACGTCCTGACTTTC.

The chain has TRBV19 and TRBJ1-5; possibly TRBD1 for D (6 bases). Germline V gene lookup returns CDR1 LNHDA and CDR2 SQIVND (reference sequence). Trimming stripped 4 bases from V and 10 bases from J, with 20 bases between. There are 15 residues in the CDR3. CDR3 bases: TGTGCCAGTAGTACTCGACCGGACAGTATCGCACCCCAGCATTTT. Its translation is CASSTRPDSIAPQHF.

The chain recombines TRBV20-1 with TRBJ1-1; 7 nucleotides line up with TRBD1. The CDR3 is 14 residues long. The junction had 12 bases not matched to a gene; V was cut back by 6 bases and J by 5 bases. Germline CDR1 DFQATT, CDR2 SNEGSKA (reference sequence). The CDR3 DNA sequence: TGCAGTGCGGAAGACAGGGTAGTGGGAACTGAAGCTTTCTTT. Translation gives CSAEDRVVGTEAFF.

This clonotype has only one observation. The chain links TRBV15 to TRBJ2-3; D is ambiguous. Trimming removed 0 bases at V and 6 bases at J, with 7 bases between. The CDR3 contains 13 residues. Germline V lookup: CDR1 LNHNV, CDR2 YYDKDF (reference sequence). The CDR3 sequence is CATSRDYRDTQYF. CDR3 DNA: TGTGCCACCAGCAGAGATTACCGGGATACGCAGTATTTT. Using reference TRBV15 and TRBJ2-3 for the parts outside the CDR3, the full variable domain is DAMVIQNPRYQVTQFGKPVTLSCSQTLNHNVMYWYQQKSSQAPKLLFHYYDKDFNNEADTPDNFQSRRPNTSFCFLDIRSPGLGDTAMYLCATSRDYRDTQYFGPGTRLTVL.

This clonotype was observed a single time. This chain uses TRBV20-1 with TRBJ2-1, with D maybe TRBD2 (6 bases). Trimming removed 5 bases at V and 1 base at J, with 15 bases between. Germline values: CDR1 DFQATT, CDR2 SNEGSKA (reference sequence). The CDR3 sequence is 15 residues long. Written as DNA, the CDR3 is TGCAGTGCTTCCCTCCGGGCGGGGTCCTACAATGAGCAGTTCTTC. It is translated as CSASLRAGSYNEQFF.

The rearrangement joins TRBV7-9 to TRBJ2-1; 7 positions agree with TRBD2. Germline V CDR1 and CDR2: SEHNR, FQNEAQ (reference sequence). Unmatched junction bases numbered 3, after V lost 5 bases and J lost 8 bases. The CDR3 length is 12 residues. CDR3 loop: CASSATSDEQFF. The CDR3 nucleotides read TGTGCCAGCAGCGCCACTAGCGATGAGCAGTTCTTC.

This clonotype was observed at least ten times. CDR3: CSATGQGIPYGYTF. In DNA, the CDR3 is TGCAGTGCCACAGGACAGGGGATCCCTTATGGCTACACCTTC. The chain has TRBV20-1 and TRBJ1-2; 9 nucleotides match TRBD1. Germline CDR1 reads DFQATT; CDR2 reads SNEGSKA (reference sequence). CDR3 length: 14 amino acids. V was clipped by 6 bases and J by 5 bases; unmatched bases: 10.

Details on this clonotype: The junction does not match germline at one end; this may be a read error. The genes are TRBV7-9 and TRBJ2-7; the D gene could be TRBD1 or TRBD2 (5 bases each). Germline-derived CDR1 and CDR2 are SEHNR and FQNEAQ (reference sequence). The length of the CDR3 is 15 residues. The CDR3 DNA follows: TGTGCCGGCAGCTTAGATGGGGCCTGGGGGTACGAGCAGTACTTC. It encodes CAGSLDGAWGYEQYF.

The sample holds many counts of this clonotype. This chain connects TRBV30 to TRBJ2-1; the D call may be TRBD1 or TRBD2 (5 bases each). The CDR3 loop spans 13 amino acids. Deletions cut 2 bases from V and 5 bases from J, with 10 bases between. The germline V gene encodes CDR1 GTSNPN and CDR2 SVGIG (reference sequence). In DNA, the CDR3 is TGTGCCTGGAGTACCGGGACCCACAATGAGCAGTTCTTC. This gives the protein CAWSTGTHNEQFF. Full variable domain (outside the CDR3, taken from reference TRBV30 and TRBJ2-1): SQTIHQWPATLVQPVGSPLSLECTVEGTSNPNLYWYRQAAGRGLQLLFYSVGIGQISSEVPQNLSASRPQDRQFILSSKKLLLSDSGFYLCAWSTGTHNEQFFGPGTRLTVL.

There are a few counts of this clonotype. The CDR3 DNA is TGTGCCAGCAGCCAAGAGGGGGCGCGCGAGCAGTACTTC. Translated: CASSQEGAREQYF. The rearrangement links TRBV4-2 to TRBJ2-7; perhaps TRBD1 as D (6 bases). Germline V gene lookup returns CDR1 LGHNA and CDR2 YNFKEQ. The CDR3 extends over 13 amino acids. V lost 0 bases and J lost 6, with 9 bases in between.

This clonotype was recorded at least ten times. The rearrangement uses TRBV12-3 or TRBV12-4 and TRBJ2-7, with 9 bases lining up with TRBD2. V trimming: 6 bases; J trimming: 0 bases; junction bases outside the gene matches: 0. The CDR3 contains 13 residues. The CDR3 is CASRLAGSYEQYF. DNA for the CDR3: TGTGCCAGCAGACTAGCGGGCTCCTACGAGCAGTACTTC.

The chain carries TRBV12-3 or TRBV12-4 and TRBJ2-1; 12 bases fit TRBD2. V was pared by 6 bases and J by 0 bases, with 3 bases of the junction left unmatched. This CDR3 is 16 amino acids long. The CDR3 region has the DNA TGTGCCAGCAGAACGACTAGCGGGAGCTCCTACAATGAGCAGTTCTTC. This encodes CASRTTSGSSYNEQFF.

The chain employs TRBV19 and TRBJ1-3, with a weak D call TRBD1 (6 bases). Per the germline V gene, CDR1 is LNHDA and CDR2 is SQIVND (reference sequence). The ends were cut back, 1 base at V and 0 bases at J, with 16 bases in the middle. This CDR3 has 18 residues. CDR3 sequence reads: CASSIGRDRYFSGNTIYF. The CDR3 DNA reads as TGTGCCAGTAGTATAGGTCGTGACAGGTACTTCTCTGGAAACACCATATATTTT.

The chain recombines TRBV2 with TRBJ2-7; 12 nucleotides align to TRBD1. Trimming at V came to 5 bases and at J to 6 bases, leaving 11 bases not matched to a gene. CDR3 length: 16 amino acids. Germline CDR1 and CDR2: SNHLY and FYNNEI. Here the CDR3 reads CASSSNWDRGLLEQYF. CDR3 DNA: TGTGCCAGCAGTTCAAATTGGGACAGGGGGCTCCTCGAGCAGTACTTC.

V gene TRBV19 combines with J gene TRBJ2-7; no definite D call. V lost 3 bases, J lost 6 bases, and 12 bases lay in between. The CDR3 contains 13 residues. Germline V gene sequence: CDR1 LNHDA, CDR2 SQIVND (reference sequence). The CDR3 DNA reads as TGTGCCAGTAGTATTGTCCCTATCGGCGAGCAGTACTTC. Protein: CASSIVPIGEQYF.